This T cell receptor (beta chain) originates from a study of cytomegalovirus exposure and HLA in healthy donors. Study-level results: The likely origin of a cluster of highly shared sequence variants was a sequencing artifact. Immune exposure was documented only through CMV serostatus.

Germline CDR1 reads SQVTM; CDR2 reads ANQGSEA. Trimming shortened V by 7 bases and J by 5 bases, and 6 bases separated the two germline ends. The CDR3 has 10 amino acids. This clone appeared a few times. Its antigen is currently unknown. The PCR had 60 Vbeta and 13 Jbeta primers. Assay: immunoSEQ multiplex PCR; the TCRdb copy retains only in-frame clones and omits some. The sample consists of about 150,000 clones, around 72% of them appearing once. The V and J genes are TRBV29-1 and TRBJ2-1; D not resolved. This TCR came from a man younger than 35 in good health and CMV-seronegative. Sequencing was performed on PBMCs. Here the CDR3 reads CSGANNEQFF. In nucleotides, the CDR3 is TGCAGCGGTGCTAACAATGAGCAGTTCTTC.